This TCR beta chain stems from a study of cytomegalovirus exposure and HLA in healthy donors. Study-wide points: From TCR beta sequences, most subjects' HLA-A and HLA-B alleles were reportedly predicted accurately. In a later analysis, productive TCRs from donors in an Asian-associated ancestry cluster reportedly carried fewer N-insertions than the cohort mean.

This CDR3 is 14 amino acids long. V lost 3 bases and J lost 4, with 10 bases in between. Germline V gives CDR1 ENHRY, CDR2 SYGVKD. This clone was seen a few times. Its antigen is unidentified. Primers included in the PCR were 60 Vbeta and 13 Jbeta primers. TCRdb's table, derived via immunoSEQ multiplex PCR, lists solely in-frame clones and lacks some. The sample contains under 200,000 clones, 60% to 80% of which appear only once. The chain links TRBV10-3 to TRBJ2-1; the D gene is possibly TRBD2 (6 bases). The material sequenced was PBMCs. This TCR was sampled from a woman in her thirties or forties in good health and CMV-seropositive. This CDR3 is CAISDRLVYNEQFF. CDR3 sequence (DNA): TGTGCCATCAGTGATCGACTAGTTTACAATGAGCAGTTCTTC.